Reported below is one TCR beta chain. Antigen: not known. The data derive from a study of T cell repertoires in cytomegalovirus infection. TCRdb fed the reads into MiXCR, producing one record per CDR3 protein. The sample lists approximately 310,000 distinct CDR3 sequences, around 25% seen once, with about an eighth in the top ten. CDR3 size: 13 residues. CDR1 and CDR2 from the germline V gene are MNHNS and SASEGT. With 1 base removed from V and 8 bases from J, the gap between germline ends came to 11 bases. The sequence was collected from a human donor in good health (CMV status not recorded). Some clones in this sample may be carry-over from other donors' samples. The gene calls are TRBV6-1 and TRBJ1-2; D may be TRBD1 (5 bases). The sequencing used cultured PBMCs, collected from culture after CMV antigen stimulation. Here the CDR3 reads CASSEVDRGGYTF. The DNA of the CDR3 is TGTGCCAGCAGTGAAGTGGACCGGGGCGGCTACACCTTC.